This is a list of T cell receptor beta chains from one sample in a study of beta chain features in type 1 diabetes. The assay was immunoSEQ multiplex PCR, and TCRdb's table has in-frame clones only and misses some. The sample holds some 900,000 clones, around a sixth seen once. The sample comprised naive CD4+ T cells from blood. The receptors were sampled from a woman in her late teens or twenties in good health. Both conserved end residues are part of each CDR3. A D gene is named only where the DNA matches it firmly. Only part of the rows carry a size: once, few, many, or a class if the clone is expanded.

>.|.|TRBJ1-4|TRBV25-1
CASSDPRQSNEKLFF
TGTGCCAGCAGTGACCCCCGGCAGTCTAATGAAAAACTGTTTTTT
>TRBD1|.|TRBJ2-7|TRBV6-5
CASSPRTGRNEQYF
TGTGCCAGCAGTCCCCGGACAGGGAGGAACGAGCAGTACTTC
>.|few|TRBJ2-1|TRBV7-9
CAISRGGTYNEQFF
TGTGCCATCTCCAGAGGAGGAACCTACAATGAGCAGTTCTTC
>.|.|TRBJ2-1|TRBV7-3
CASSPDGVEQFF
TGTGCCAGCAGCCCGGACGGGGTTGAGCAGTTCTTC
>TRBD1|few|TRBJ1-2|TRBV13
CASRQGGGQRINGYTF
TGTGCCAGCAGGCAGGGGGGTGGACAGAGAATAAATGGCTACACCTTC
>.|.|TRBJ2-3|TRBV11-3
CASSKEVGTDTQYF
TGTGCCAGCAGCAAAGAAGTGGGCACAGATACGCAGTATTTT
>.|.|TRBJ2-7|TRBV2
CASRATGPGYEQYF
TGTGCCAGCAGAGCCACGGGACCGGGCTACGAGCAGTACTTC
>.|few|TRBJ2-5|TRBV6-6
CASKRGVIPKETQYF
TGTGCCAGCAAGAGAGGGGTTATCCCAAAAGAGACCCAGTACTTC
>.|few|TRBJ2-5|TRBV19
CASSIAALRETQYF
TGTGCCAGTAGTATAGCAGCCTTGCGGGAGACCCAGTACTTC
>.|few|TRBJ1-4|TRBV6-1
CASYSAATNEKLFF
TGTGCCAGCTACTCGGCTGCAACTAATGAAAAACTGTTTTTT
>.|few|TRBJ2-5|TRBV7-2
CASSKRGLWETQYF
TGTGCCAGCAGCAAACGCGGGCTTTGGGAGACCCAGTACTTC
>.|few|TRBJ2-1|TRBV7-9
CASSLAPRRGEQFF
TGTGCCAGCAGCTTAGCCCCCCGGAGGGGTGAGCAGTTCTTC
>TRBD1|few|TRBJ2-7|TRBV7-9
CASSSDRGAYEQYF
TGTGCCAGCAGCTCGGACAGGGGAGCCTACGAGCAGTACTTC
>.|.|TRBJ2-3|TRBV18
CASSPTGGDTQYF
TGTGCCAGCTCACCAACAGGCGGAGATACGCAGTATTTT
>.|.|TRBJ2-5|TRBV5-1
CASSSNVGSAQETQYF
TGCGCCAGCAGCTCCAACGTGGGGAGCGCACAAGAGACCCAGTACTTC
>TRBD2|few|TRBJ2-7|TRBV9
CASSPSVAGHNLQYF
TGTGCCAGCAGCCCCTCGGTAGCGGGACACAATCTGCAGTACTTC
>TRBD1|.|TRBJ2-7|TRBV13
CASSSTRTGTYEQYF
TGTGCCAGCAGCTCAACTCGGACAGGGACTTACGAGCAGTACTTC
>TRBD2|.|TRBJ2-5|TRBV15
CATSRKLAEETQYF
TGTGCCACCAGCAGGAAACTAGCGGAAGAGACCCAGTACTTC
>TRBD1|.|TRBJ1-2|TRBV5-4
CASSSGTGAPYGYTF
TGTGCCAGCAGCTCCGGCACAGGGGCCCCTTATGGCTACACCTTC
>.|few|TRBJ2-1|TRBV7-7
CASSFDEQFF
TGTGCTAGCAGCTTCGATGAGCAGTTCTTC
>.|few|TRBJ2-1|TRBV7-9
CASSLKGGYNEQFF
TGTGCCAGCAGCTTAAAGGGTGGCTACAATGAGCAGTTCTTC
>.|.|TRBJ1-1|TRBV4-3
CASREVMGNTEAFF
TGCGCCAGCCGCGAGGTCATGGGGAACACTGAAGCTTTCTTT
>.|.|TRBJ2-1|TRBV2
CASSVGRDYNEQFF
TGTGCCAGCAGTGTGGGCAGGGATTACAATGAGCAGTTCTTC
>.|.|TRBJ1-1|TRBV6-6
CASNQGGPGRAFF
TGTGCCAGCAACCAAGGGGGACCCGGTAGGGCTTTCTTT
>TRBD2|few|TRBJ2-1|TRBV5-1
CASSLPGTSGTDEQFF
TGCGCCAGCAGCCTCCCCGGGACTAGCGGGACAGATGAGCAGTTCTTC
>TRBD2|.|TRBJ2-1|TRBV7-9
CASSSNSGLAWANEQFF
TGTGCCAGCAGCTCAAACAGTGGACTAGCTTGGGCCAATGAGCAGTTCTTC
>.|few|TRBJ1-5|TRBV28
CASSFRPQPQHF
TGTGCCAGCAGTTTCCGGCCGCAGCCCCAGCATTTT
>.|.|TRBJ2-3|TRBV18
CATTSRGMKGDTQYF
TGTGCCACCACTAGCCGGGGAATGAAAGGGGATACGCAGTATTTT
>TRBD2|.|TRBJ2-1|TRBV5-8
CGAGLGYNEQFF
TGTGGAGCGGGACTTGGCTACAATGAGCAGTTCTTC
>.|few|TRBJ2-7|TRBV6-5
CASSYSFRSSYEQYF
TGTGCCAGCAGTTACTCATTCAGGAGCTCCTACGAGCAGTACTTC
>TRBD1|few|TRBJ1-2|TRBV7-2
CASSRPGQGVYGYTF
TGTGCCAGCAGCCGCCCGGGACAGGGTGTCTATGGCTACACCTTC
>.|few|TRBJ2-1|TRBV2
CASSNQGGNEQFF
TGTGCCAGCAGCAATCAGGGAGGCAATGAGCAGTTCTTC
>.|.|TRBJ2-7|TRBV29-1
CSVARAGPYEQYF
TGCAGCGTTGCAAGGGCAGGTCCCTACGAGCAGTACTTC
>TRBD2|.|TRBJ2-1|TRBV9
CASSVGTTNEQFF
TGTGCCAGCAGCGTGGGGACTACAAATGAGCAGTTCTTC
>TRBD2|.|TRBJ2-3|TRBV19
CASSPRLAGVTDTQYF
TGTGCCAGTAGTCCCCGCTTAGCGGGAGTGACAGATACGCAGTATTTT
>TRBD1|.|TRBJ1-1|TRBV10-2
CASTPDRDTEAFF
TGCGCCAGCACCCCTGACAGGGACACTGAAGCTTTCTTT
>.|.|TRBJ2-2|TRBV18
CASYEQANTGELFF
TGTGCCAGCTATGAACAGGCAAACACCGGGGAGCTGTTTTTT
>TRBD1|.|TRBJ2-1|TRBV19
CASSQIIGTGRNEQFF
TGTGCCAGTAGTCAGATAATCGGGACAGGTAGAAATGAGCAGTTCTTC
>.|few|TRBJ1-5|TRBV10-2
CASSESYGALNQPQHF
TGCGCCAGCAGTGAGTCATATGGGGCGCTGAATCAGCCCCAGCATTTT
>TRBD1|.|TRBJ2-7|TRBV6-6
CASSDGTGTYEQYF
TGTGCCAGCAGTGACGGGACAGGGACCTACGAGCAGTACTTC
>.|.|TRBJ2-3|TRBV18
CASSPSRIPTDTQYF
TGTGCCAGCTCACCTTCCAGGATCCCCACAGATACGCAGTATTTT
>.|.|TRBJ1-5|TRBV7-3
CASSLGNSNQPQHF
TGTGCCAGCAGCTTAGGGAATAGCAATCAGCCCCAGCATTTT
>TRBD1|few|TRBJ1-5|TRBV6-6
CASSSGTGGAAQHF
TGTGCCAGCAGTTCTGGGACAGGCGGCGCGGCCCAGCATTTT
>.|few|TRBJ2-7|TRBV6-6
CASSYLDTTYEQYF
TGTGCCAGCAGTTACTTGGACACTACCTACGAGCAGTACTTC
>.|.|TRBJ1-3|TRBV28
CASSFEARNTIYF
TGTGCCAGCAGTTTCGAAGCCCGAAACACCATATATTTT
>TRBD2|.|TRBJ2-1|TRBV2
CASRPSGIYNEQFF
TGTGCCAGCAGGCCTAGCGGAATCTACAATGAGCAGTTCTTC
>.|few|TRBJ2-1|TRBV25-1
CASSEGGARVHEQFF
TGTGCCAGCAGTGAGGGGGGGGCGAGAGTCCATGAGCAGTTCTTC